The 9 T cell receptor beta chains presented below share a single source sample, sequenced in a study of technical replicates of blood from several donors. The data were produced by immunoSEQ multiplex PCR, yet TCRdb's version contains in-frame clones alone and is incomplete. The table shows tens of thousands of clones, with over 90% occurring only once. The specimen sequenced was T cells isolated from PBMCs. All receptors come from a human donor in good health.

V and J are TRBV27 and TRBJ2-1, with 9 nucleotides matching TRBD2. With 3 bases clipped from V and 8 bases from J, the junction kept 5 bases outside the gene matches. The germline gives CDR1 MNHEY, CDR2 SMNVEV (reference sequence). This CDR3 region has 14 residues. Here the CDR3 reads CASSFASGNDEQFF. DNA of the CDR3: TGTGCCAGCAGTTTTGCTAGCGGGAACGATGAGCAGTTCTTC.

The rearrangement uses TRBV13 and TRBJ1-5; 8 nucleotides match TRBD1. Germline V CDR1 and CDR2: PRHDT, FYEKMQ (reference sequence). The CDR3 length is 13 residues. Trimming cost V 6 bases and J 7 bases; bases outside gene matches: 5. The CDR3 loop reads CASSYRGEQPQHF. DNA of the CDR3: TGTGCCAGCAGTTACAGGGGGGAACAGCCCCAGCATTTT.

The chain is built from TRBV4-1 and TRBJ1-1, with a tentative D call TRBD1 (5 bases). V was clipped by 0 bases and J by 5 bases, with 13 bases between them. Germline V CDR1 and CDR2: MGHRA, YSYEKL. CDR3 length: 15 residues. As DNA, the CDR3 is TGCGCCAGCAGCCAAGATTCTCAGGGCAGGACTGAAGCTTTCTTT. Translated, it gives CASSQDSQGRTEAFF.

CDR3 DNA sequence: TGTGCCAGCAGCTTAGCCCTAGCGGGAGGTGCGGACGAGCAGTACTTC. Residues: CASSLALAGGADEQYF. The chain joins TRBV11-2 to TRBJ2-7, with 11 nucleotides matching TRBD2. The CDR3 length is 16 residues. CDR1 is SGHAT, CDR2 FQNNGV, per germline. Trimming removed 1 base from V and 5 bases from J; junction bases left unmatched: 7.

The V and J genes are TRBV7-2 and TRBJ2-7, with a tentative D call TRBD1 (6 bases). The CDR3 length is 16 residues. V lost 5 bases and J lost 4, with 21 bases in between. The germline gives CDR1 SGHTA, CDR2 FQGNSA. CDR3 bases: TGTGCCAGCAGCGGTACCAGGTGGGGGCGTAGGTACGAGCAGTACTTC. It specifies CASSGTRWGRRYEQYF.

V usage is TRBV19 and J usage is TRBJ2-7; D perhaps matches TRBD2 (6 bases). CDR1 and CDR2 from the germline V gene are LNHDA and SQIVND (reference sequence). V shed 1 base and J shed 0 bases, with 13 bases lying between them. The CDR3 is made up of 16 amino acids. CDR3 in amino acids: CASSIGRRESSYEQYF. The CDR3 nucleotides are TGTGCCAGTAGTATAGGACGGAGGGAGTCCTCCTACGAGCAGTACTTC.

The chain combines TRBV27 with TRBJ1-1; D is ambiguous. The CDR3 is made up of 14 amino acids. In germline, CDR1 is MNHEY, CDR2 SMNVEV (reference sequence). V was shortened by 0 bases and J by 2 bases, with 7 bases between the two germline ends. In nucleotides, the CDR3 is TGTGCCAGCAGTTTATCGGCAGGAAACACTGAAGCTTTCTTT. Translated, it gives CASSLSAGNTEAFF.

The chain recombines TRBV7-9 with TRBJ2-1; 9 positions agree with TRBD2. The CDR3 has 15 residues. Losses at the gene ends were 2 bases for V and 4 bases for J; bases not matched to a gene: 3. Germline V gene sequence: CDR1 SEHNR, CDR2 FQNEAQ (reference sequence). CDR3 in amino acids: CASSLTSGGYNEQFF. The DNA for the CDR3 is TGTGCCAGCAGCTTAACCAGCGGGGGGTACAATGAGCAGTTCTTC.

The chain is built from TRBV27 and TRBJ2-3; 9 positions match TRBD1. Germline V lookup: CDR1 MNHEY, CDR2 SMNVEV (reference sequence). The CDR3 runs to 18 residues. The ends lost 3 bases at V and 2 bases at J; junction bases unmatched: 12. CDR3 nucleotides: TGTGCCAGCAGTTTCCATACCGGGACAGGGAAACACACAGATACGCAGTATTTT. It codes for CASSFHTGTGKHTDTQYF.